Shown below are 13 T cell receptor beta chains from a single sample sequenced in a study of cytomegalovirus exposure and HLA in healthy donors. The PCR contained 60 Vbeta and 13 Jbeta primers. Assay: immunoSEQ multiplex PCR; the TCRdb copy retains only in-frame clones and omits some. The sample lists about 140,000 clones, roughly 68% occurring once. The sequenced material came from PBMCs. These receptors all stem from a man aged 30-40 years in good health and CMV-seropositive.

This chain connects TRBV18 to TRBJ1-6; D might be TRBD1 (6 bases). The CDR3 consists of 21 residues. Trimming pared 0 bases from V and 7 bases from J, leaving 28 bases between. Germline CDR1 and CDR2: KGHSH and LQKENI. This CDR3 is CASSPPVFGQIGAPGNSPLHF. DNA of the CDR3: TGTGCCAGCTCACCACCAGTCTTCGGACAGATTGGGGCCCCCGGGAATTCACCCCTCCACTTT.

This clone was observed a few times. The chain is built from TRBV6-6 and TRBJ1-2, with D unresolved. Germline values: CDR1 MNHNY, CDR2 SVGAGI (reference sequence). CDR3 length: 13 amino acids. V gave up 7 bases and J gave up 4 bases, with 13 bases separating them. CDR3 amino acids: CASTGRGSYGYTF. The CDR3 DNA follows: TGTGCCAGCACAGGCCGGGGTTCCTATGGCTACACCTTC.

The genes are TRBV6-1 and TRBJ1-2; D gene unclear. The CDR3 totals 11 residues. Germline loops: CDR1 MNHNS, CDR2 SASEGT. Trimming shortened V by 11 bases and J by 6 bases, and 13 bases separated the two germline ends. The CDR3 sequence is CALAGLDGYTF. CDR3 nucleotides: TGTGCCTTGGCGGGGTTGGATGGCTACACCTTC.

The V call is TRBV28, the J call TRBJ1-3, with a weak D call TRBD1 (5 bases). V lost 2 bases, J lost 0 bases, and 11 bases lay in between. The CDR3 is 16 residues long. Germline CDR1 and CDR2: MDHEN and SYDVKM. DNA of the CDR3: TGTGCCAGCAGTTTAAACGCAGGGAACTCTGGAAACACCATATATTTT. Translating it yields CASSLNAGNSGNTIYF. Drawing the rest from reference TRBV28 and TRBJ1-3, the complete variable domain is DVKVTQSSRYLVKRTGEKVFLECVQDMDHENMFWYRQDPGLGLRLIYFSYDVKMKEKGDIPEGYSVSREKKERFSLILESASTNQTSMYLCASSLNAGNSGNTIYFGEGSWLTVV.

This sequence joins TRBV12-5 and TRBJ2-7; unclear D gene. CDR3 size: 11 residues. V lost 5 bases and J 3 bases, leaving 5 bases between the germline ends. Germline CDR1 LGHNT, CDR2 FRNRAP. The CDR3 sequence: CASGLNYEQYF. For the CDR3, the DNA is TGTGCTAGTGGTCTAAACTACGAGCAGTACTTC.

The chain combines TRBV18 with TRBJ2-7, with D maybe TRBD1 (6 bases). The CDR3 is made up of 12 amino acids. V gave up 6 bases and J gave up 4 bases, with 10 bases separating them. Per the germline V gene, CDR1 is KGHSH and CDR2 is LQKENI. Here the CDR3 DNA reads TGTGCCAGCTCCGAGGACAGATACGAGCAGTACTTC. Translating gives CASSEDRYEQYF.

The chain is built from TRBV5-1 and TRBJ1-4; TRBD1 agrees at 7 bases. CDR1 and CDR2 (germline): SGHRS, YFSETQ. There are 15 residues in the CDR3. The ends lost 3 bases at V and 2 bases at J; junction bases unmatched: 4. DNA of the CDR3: TGCGCCAGCAGCTCGGGACAGCCCACTAATGAAAAACTGTTTTTT. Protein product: CASSSGQPTNEKLFF.

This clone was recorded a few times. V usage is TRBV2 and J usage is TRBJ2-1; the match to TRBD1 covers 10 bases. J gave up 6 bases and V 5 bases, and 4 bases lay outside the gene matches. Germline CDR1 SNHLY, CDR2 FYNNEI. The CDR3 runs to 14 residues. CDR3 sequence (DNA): TGTGCCAGCAGTTTCCGGGACAGGGGCAATGAGCAGTTCTTC. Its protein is CASSFRDRGNEQFF.

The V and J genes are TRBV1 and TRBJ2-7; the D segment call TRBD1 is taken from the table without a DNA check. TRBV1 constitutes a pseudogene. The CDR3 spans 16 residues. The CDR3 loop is CTSSQDFLQGSYEQYF. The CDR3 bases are TGCACCAGCAGCCAAGATTTTCTACAGGGGTCCTACGAGCAGTACTTC.

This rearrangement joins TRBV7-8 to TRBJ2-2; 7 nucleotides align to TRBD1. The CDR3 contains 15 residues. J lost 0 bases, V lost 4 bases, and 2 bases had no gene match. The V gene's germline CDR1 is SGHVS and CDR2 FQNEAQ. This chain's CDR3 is CASSSGTANTGELFF. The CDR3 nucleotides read TGTGCCAGCAGCTCCGGGACAGCGAACACCGGGGAGCTGTTTTTT.

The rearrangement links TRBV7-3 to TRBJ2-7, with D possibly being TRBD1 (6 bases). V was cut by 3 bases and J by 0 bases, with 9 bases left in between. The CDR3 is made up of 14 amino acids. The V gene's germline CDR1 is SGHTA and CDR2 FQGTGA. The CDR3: CASSLGANSYEQYF. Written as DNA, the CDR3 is TGTGCCAGCAGCTTGGGGGCCAACTCCTACGAGCAGTACTTC.

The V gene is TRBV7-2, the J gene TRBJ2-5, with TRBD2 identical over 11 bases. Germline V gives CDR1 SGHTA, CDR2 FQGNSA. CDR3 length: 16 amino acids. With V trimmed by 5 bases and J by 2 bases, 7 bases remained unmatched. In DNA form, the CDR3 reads TGTGCCAGCAGCCCCACCGGGACTAGCGGACAAGAGACCCAGTACTTC. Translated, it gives CASSPTGTSGQETQYF.

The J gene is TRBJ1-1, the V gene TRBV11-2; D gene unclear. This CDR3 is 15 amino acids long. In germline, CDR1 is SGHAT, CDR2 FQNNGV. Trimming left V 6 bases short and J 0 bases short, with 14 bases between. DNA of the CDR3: TGTGCCAGCAGTTCCCCCAAGCGTCTGAACACTGAAGCTTTCTTT. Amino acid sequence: CASSSPKRLNTEAFF.